This T cell receptor (beta chain) originates from a study of T cell responses to AZD1222 COVID-19 vaccine. Study background: Second-dose schedules of about 4 or about 12 weeks were combined.

Turning to this clone: Its antigen is as yet unknown.

Sequenced by immunoSEQ multiplex PCR; TCRdb stores in-frame clones only, minus some. The table shows 75,000 to 100,000 clones, with around 89% occurring only once. Germline V gives CDR1 LGHDT, CDR2 YNNKEL (reference sequence). This CDR3 has 14 amino acids. Trimming stripped 2 bases from V and 2 bases from J, with 9 bases between. Notes on the study in general: Possibly, clonal diversity was underestimated; donors were largely white British and included more females.

The sequence derives from an adult in good health. The material sequenced was peripheral blood, taken on day 0 of AZD1222 vaccination. The chain is built from TRBV3-1 (or the pseudogene TRBV3-2) and TRBJ2-5; unclear D gene. The CDR3 DNA reads as TGTGCCAGCAGCCAAATAGGCGAACAAGAGACCCAGTACTTC. It specifies CASSQIGEQETQYF.